The clone carrying this TCR beta chain showed up just a few times. The listed genes are named as in mouse. The sequenced fragment ends 4 residues before the CDR3 boundary, so the rest is inferred from the germline J gene. This same CDR3 is encoded by further DNA sequences in the sample. Extracted RNA was reverse transcribed into cDNA, the sequencing template. Clones were sequenced by immunoSEQ multiplex PCR, and TCRdb holds only the in-frame ones, with some missing. The specimen has roughly 260,000 clones, none found just once. Deletions cut 1 base from V and 2 bases from J, with 7 bases between. Per the germline V gene, CDR1 is FNHDT and CDR2 is SITEND (reference sequence). The CDR3 spans 14 residues. The entry originates in a study of CD8+ T cells in alopecia areata. Study-wide context: Female C3H/HeJ mice aged 7-10 weeks were given skin from C3H/HeJ graft donors, roughly 6-13 months old, that had spontaneous alopecia.

The study sorted pooled cutaneous lymph node cells by CD4, CD8alpha, NKG2D, NKG2ACE and other markers. Sequenced sample: CD4+ T cells sorted from a lymph node. The receptor was derived from a C3H/HeJ mouse with alopecia areata. The strain's MHC: H2-k. The V gene is TRBV19, the J gene TRBJ2-1, with TRBD1 as a possible D gene (6 bases). CDR3 bases read: TGTGCCAGCAGTATAAGGACAGACTATGCT. Protein sequence: CASSIRTDYA. Given in full, the CDR3 is CASSIRTDYAEQFF.